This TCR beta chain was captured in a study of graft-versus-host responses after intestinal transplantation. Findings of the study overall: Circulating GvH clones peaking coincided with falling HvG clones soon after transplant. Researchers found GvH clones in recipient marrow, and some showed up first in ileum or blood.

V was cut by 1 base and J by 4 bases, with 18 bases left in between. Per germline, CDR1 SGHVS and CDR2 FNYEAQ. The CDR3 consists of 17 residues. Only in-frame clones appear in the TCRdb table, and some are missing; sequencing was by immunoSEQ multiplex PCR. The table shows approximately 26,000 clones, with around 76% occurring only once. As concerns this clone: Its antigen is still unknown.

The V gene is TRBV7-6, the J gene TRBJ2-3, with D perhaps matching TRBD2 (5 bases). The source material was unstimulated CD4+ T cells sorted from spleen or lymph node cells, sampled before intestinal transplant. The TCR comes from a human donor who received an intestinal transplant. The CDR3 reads CASSLGLPRAGADTQYF. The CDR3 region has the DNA TGTGCCAGCAGCTTAGGCCTGCCGAGGGCGGGCGCAGATACGCAGTATTTT.